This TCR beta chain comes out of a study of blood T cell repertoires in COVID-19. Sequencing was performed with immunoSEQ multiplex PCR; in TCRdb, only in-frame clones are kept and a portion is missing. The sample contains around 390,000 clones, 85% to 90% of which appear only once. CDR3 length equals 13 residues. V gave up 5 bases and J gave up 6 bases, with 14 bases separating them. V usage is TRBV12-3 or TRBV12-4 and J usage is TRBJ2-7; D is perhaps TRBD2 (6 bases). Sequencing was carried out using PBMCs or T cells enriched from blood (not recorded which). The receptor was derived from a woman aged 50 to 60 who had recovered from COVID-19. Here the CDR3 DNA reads TGTGCCAGCAGTAGGGACTCGGGGTTCGAGCAGTACTTC. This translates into CASSRDSGFEQYF.